These 27 T cell receptor beta chains were all obtained from the same sample, sequenced in a study of cytomegalovirus exposure and HLA in healthy donors. The PCR contained 60 Vbeta and 13 Jbeta primers. The method was immunoSEQ multiplex PCR; TCRdb's version includes in-frame clones alone and lacks a portion of them. The repertoire holds roughly 120,000 clones, with 70% to 90% as singletons. The sample consisted of PBMCs. These receptors were collected from a man aged 35-49 years in good health and CMV-seronegative.

V usage is TRBV6-5 and J usage is TRBJ2-3; 7 bases map to TRBD2. The germline V gene encodes CDR1 MNHEY and CDR2 SVGAGI. J was trimmed by 2 bases and V by 5 bases; bases with no gene match: 4. This CDR3 is built from 14 residues. The CDR3 DNA reads as TGTGCCAGCAGTCGCGGGGGAATCACAGATACGCAGTATTTT. Amino acid sequence: CASSRGGITDTQYF.

This clone was recorded once. The J gene is TRBJ1-6, the V gene TRBV10-3; D perhaps matches TRBD1 (5 bases). This CDR3 is built from 12 residues. CDR1 is ENHRY and CDR2 is SYGVKD in the germline V gene. The ends were cut back, 10 bases at V and 9 bases at J, with 13 bases in the middle. The chain's CDR3 is CATGEGISPLHF. CDR3 nucleotide sequence: TGTGCCACGGGGGAGGGAATTTCACCCCTCCACTTT.

The chain carries TRBV19 and TRBJ1-2, with D perhaps matching TRBD1 (6 bases). Germline CDR1 reads LNHDA; CDR2 reads SQIVND (reference sequence). This CDR3 contains 15 residues. V was shortened by 9 bases and J by 10 bases, with 27 bases between the two germline ends. The CDR3 DNA is TGTGCCAGCCGGAGGCTCGGACAGAACCTTGGTTTCTACACCTTC. This codes for CASRRLGQNLGFYTF.

This chain uses TRBV30 with TRBJ1-6; D not certain. Germline CDR1 is GTSNPN and CDR2 is SVGIG (reference sequence). The CDR3 covers 12 residues. V lost 2 bases, J lost 8 bases, and 7 bases lay in between. CDR3 amino acids: CAWSSFYSPLHF. In nucleotides, the CDR3 is TGTGCCTGGAGTTCATTTTATTCACCCCTCCACTTT. The full variable domain, in which reference TRBV30 and TRBJ1-6 provide the parts outside the CDR3, is SQTIHQWPATLVQPVGSPLSLECTVEGTSNPNLYWYRQAAGRGLQLLFYSVGIGQISSEVPQNLSASRPQDRQFILSSKKLLLSDSGFYLCAWSSFYSPLHFGNGTRLTVT.

This chain connects TRBV7-2 to TRBJ1-5, with TRBD1 matching over 7 bases. CDR1 is SGHTA and CDR2 is FQGNSA in the germline V gene. The CDR3 has 14 residues. V lost 5 bases to trimming and J lost 5 bases; unmatched junction nucleotides: 6. CDR3 sequence reads: CASSLQGFDQPQHF. CDR3 coding DNA: TGTGCCAGCAGCCTACAGGGGTTTGATCAGCCCCAGCATTTT.

The chain links TRBV28 to TRBJ2-1; no reliable D call. V was clipped by 4 bases and J by 9 bases, with 10 bases between them. This CDR3 spans 12 amino acids. Germline CDR1 reads MDHEN; CDR2 reads SYDVKM. The CDR3 loop is CASSSALAEQFF. Here the CDR3 DNA reads TGTGCCAGCAGTTCCGCTTTGGCTGAGCAGTTCTTC.

The chain has TRBV19 and TRBJ2-5; D is unresolved. From germline, CDR1 is LNHDA and CDR2 SQIVND (reference sequence). V was cut by 4 bases and J by 2 bases, with 8 bases left in between. This CDR3 spans 13 amino acids. As DNA, the CDR3 is TGTGCCAGTAGTACCCAGGCACAAGAGACCCAGTACTTC. Translation: CASSTQAQETQYF.

The J gene is TRBJ1-1, the V gene TRBV7-2; tentatively, D is TRBD1 (5 bases). Trimming left V 4 bases short and J 1 base short, with 7 bases between. The CDR3 has 13 amino acids. Germline loops: CDR1 SGHTA, CDR2 FQGNSA. CDR3 coding DNA: TGTGCCAGCAGCTCGGGGGGGAACACTGAAGCTTTCTTT. It is translated as CASSSGGNTEAFF.

This chain uses TRBV6-1 with TRBJ1-5; D gene uncertain. The CDR3 length is 15 residues. Germline CDR1 MNHNS, CDR2 SASEGT. V was shortened by 2 bases and J by 2 bases, with 10 bases between the two germline ends. This CDR3 reads CASSETVAGNQPQHF. The CDR3 DNA sequence: TGTGCCAGCAGTGAAACCGTAGCAGGCAATCAGCCCCAGCATTTT.

This clone appeared once. The rearrangement joins TRBV25-1 to TRBJ2-1; 11 bases are shared with TRBD1. This CDR3 is built from 16 residues. Germline V gene sequence: CDR1 MGHDK, CDR2 SYGVNS. V lost 2 bases, J lost 6 bases, and 6 bases stayed unmatched. The CDR3 DNA sequence: TGTGCCAGCAGTGAACCCGGGACAGGGGGTATCAATGAGCAGTTCTTC. It encodes CASSEPGTGGINEQFF.

CDR3 region: CASSFRGVSYEQYF. The CDR3 DNA follows: TGTGCCAGCAGCTTTCGCGGGGTCTCCTACGAGCAGTACTTC. The V gene is TRBV5-8, the J gene TRBJ2-7; weak D call: TRBD2 (6 bases). V lost 2 bases to trimming and J lost 0 bases, with 9 bases between them. Germline lookup yields CDR1 SGHTS and CDR2 YDEGEE. The CDR3 totals 14 residues.

The DNA of the CDR3 is TGTGCCAGCAGGGAGGGACAGGGGTTGTACGAGCAGTACTTC. Translating it yields CASREGQGLYEQYF. The V call is TRBV7-9, the J call TRBJ2-7; 10 bases are shared with TRBD1. CDR1 is SEHNR, CDR2 FQNEAQ, per germline (reference sequence). V shed 6 bases and J 4 bases; nucleotides not matched to a gene: 6. There are 14 residues in the CDR3. The complete variable domain, with remaining parts taken from reference TRBV7-9 and TRBJ2-7, reads DTGVSQNPRHKITKRGQNVTFRCDPISEHNRLYWYRQTLGQGPEFLTYFQNEAQLEKSRLLSDRFSAERPKGSFSTLEIQRTEQGDSAMYLCASREGQGLYEQYFGPGTRLTVT.

CDR3 amino acids: CASSAGATNEKLFF. Here the CDR3 DNA reads TGTGCCAGCAGCGCGGGTGCAACTAATGAAAAACTGTTTTTT. The J gene is TRBJ1-4, the V gene TRBV14; D unresolved. The germline V gene encodes CDR1 SGHDN and CDR2 FVKESK. V lost 5 bases and J 0 bases, leaving 7 bases between the germline ends. The CDR3 sequence is 14 residues long.

The rearrangement uses TRBV5-1 and TRBJ1-1; D unclear. The CDR3 runs 14 residues. V was cut by 0 bases and J by 0 bases, with 6 bases left in between. Germline values: CDR1 SGHRS, CDR2 YFSETQ. The CDR3, as DNA: TGCGCCAGCAGCTTGGACGGGGTGAACACTGAAGCTTTCTTT. Its protein product is CASSLDGVNTEAFF.

This chain joins TRBV5-1 and TRBJ2-3; a possible D gene is TRBD2 (6 bases). The CDR3 sequence is 15 residues long. Trimming stripped 1 base from V and 8 bases from J, with 17 bases between. Germline V gives CDR1 SGHRS, CDR2 YFSETQ. The CDR3 DNA sequence: TGCGCCAGCAGCTTGCGGGGGTCCGGCGAGGGTACGCAGTATTTT. It encodes CASSLRGSGEGTQYF.

The chain couples TRBV28 to TRBJ2-5; D not resolved. V was trimmed by 5 bases and J by 1 base, leaving 8 bases between them. The CDR3 length is 13 residues. Germline CDR1 reads MDHEN; CDR2 reads SYDVKM. CDR3 protein: CASSEQSQETQYF. The CDR3 coding sequence is TGTGCCAGCAGTGAACAGAGCCAAGAGACCCAGTACTTC.

The table lists this clone with a count of one. This chain links TRBV6-5 with TRBJ2-1; TRBD2 might be the D (6 bases). Trimming left V 6 bases short and J 6 bases short, with 12 bases between. This CDR3 contains 13 residues. In germline, CDR1 is MNHEY, CDR2 SVGAGI. CDR3 DNA: TGTGCCAGCAGACCGACTAGTATCAATGAGCAGTTCTTC. It encodes CASRPTSINEQFF.

The gene calls are TRBV5-1 and TRBJ1-1, with a weak D call TRBD1 (6 bases). This CDR3 region has 15 residues. Germline CDR1 SGHRS, CDR2 YFSETQ. V was clipped by 3 bases and J by 3 bases, with 15 bases between them. The CDR3 region is CASSSAGGFYTEAFF. The CDR3 DNA reads as TGCGCCAGCAGCTCCGCGGGGGGCTTTTACACTGAAGCTTTCTTT.

The V gene is TRBV5-1, the J gene TRBJ2-5; 12 bases fit TRBD2. From germline, CDR1 is SGHRS and CDR2 YFSETQ. The CDR3 is 14 residues long. With V trimmed by 4 bases and J by 5 bases, 3 bases remained unmatched. The DNA of the CDR3 is TGCGCCAGCAGCCCAACTAGCGGGGGGGAGACCCAGTACTTC. The encoded protein is CASSPTSGGETQYF.

The V call is TRBV6-5, the J call TRBJ1-1, with 9 positions matching TRBD1. Germline trimming cut 6 bases from V and 1 base from J; bases unmatched to any gene: 3. This CDR3 is built from 14 residues. Per the germline V gene, CDR1 is MNHEY and CDR2 is SVGAGI. The CDR3 here is CASSRQGENTEAFF. The CDR3 nucleotides are TGTGCCAGCAGCAGACAGGGGGAGAACACTGAAGCTTTCTTT.

The chain is built from TRBV28 and TRBJ1-5; TRBD1 aligns across 8 bases. The J segment lost 7 bases and the V segment lost 6 bases, leaving 8 bases of the junction unmatched. Per the germline V gene, CDR1 is MDHEN and CDR2 is SYDVKM. The CDR3 covers 14 residues. Here the CDR3 DNA reads TGTGCCAGCAGCGTACAGGGGGAGGGCCAGCCCCAGCATTTT. This sequence encodes CASSVQGEGQPQHF.

CDR3 nucleotides: TGTGCCAGCAGCTTAAGCCGCACTGGTGGTGAGCAGTTCTTC. Translation: CASSLSRTGGEQFF. The chain joins TRBV7-3 to TRBJ2-1; D unclear. V was clipped by 1 base and J by 9 bases, with 13 bases between them. The germline V gene has CDR1 SGHTA and CDR2 FQGTGA. This CDR3 has 14 amino acids.

The chain combines TRBV5-1 with TRBJ2-3; 7 nucleotides match TRBD1. The CDR3 extends over 16 amino acids. The germline gives CDR1 SGHRS, CDR2 YFSETQ. With V trimmed by 5 bases and J by 0 bases, 9 bases remained unmatched. The CDR3 nucleotides are TGCGCCAGCAGTACTGGGACAGCTTTGAGCACAGATACGCAGTATTTT. Its protein is CASSTGTALSTDTQYF.

DNA of the CDR3: TGTGCCAGCAGTGACATGGGCAGGGGAGCCTACAATGAGCAGTTCTTC. Translated, it gives CASSDMGRGAYNEQFF. The chain links TRBV2 to TRBJ2-1; possible D gene TRBD1, 6 bases. Trimming removed 3 bases at V and 2 bases at J, with 14 bases between. This CDR3 has 16 residues. Germline CDR1 reads SNHLY; CDR2 reads FYNNEI. Looking up the rest from reference TRBV2 and TRBJ2-1 gives the full variable domain: EPEVTQTPSHQVTQMGQEVILRCVPISNHLYFYWYRQILGQKVEFLVSFYNNEISEKSEIFDDQFSVERPDGSNFTLKIRSTKLEDSAMYFCASSDMGRGAYNEQFFGPGTRLTVL.

The V gene is TRBV29-1, the J gene TRBJ2-1; D might be TRBD1 (6 bases). The V end was cut by 0 bases, the J end by 1 base, with 13 bases between. This CDR3 has 16 residues. The germline V gene has CDR1 SQVTM and CDR2 ANQGSEA. The CDR3 bases are TGCAGCGTTGAAGATCCAAGAGGGGGTTCCTACAATGAGCAGTTCTTC. This sequence encodes CSVEDPRGGSYNEQFF.

This clone was picked up one time. The chain recombines TRBV2 with TRBJ2-1; 16 nucleotides line up with TRBD2. With V trimmed by 7 bases and J by 14 bases, 8 bases remained unmatched. The CDR3 spans 14 residues. CDR1 is SNHLY and CDR2 is FYNNEI in the germline V gene. The CDR3 loop reads CASIPGLAGGWEFF. The CDR3, as DNA: TGTGCCAGCATCCCGGGACTAGCGGGGGGGTGGGAGTTCTTC.

This sequence joins TRBV2 and TRBJ1-5, with D tentatively TRBD1 (6 bases). Per the germline V gene, CDR1 is SNHLY and CDR2 is FYNNEI. This CDR3 spans 15 amino acids. The V end lost 4 bases, the J end lost 6 bases, and 16 bases lay between the germline ends. CDR3 DNA sequence: TGTGCCAGCAGTGGAAGCCCAGGGGTGGCTCAGCCCCAGCATTTT. Protein product: CASSGSPGVAQPQHF. The full variable domain, completed using reference TRBV2 and TRBJ1-5, is EPEVTQTPSHQVTQMGQEVILRCVPISNHLYFYWYRQILGQKVEFLVSFYNNEISEKSEIFDDQFSVERPDGSNFTLKIRSTKLEDSAMYFCASSGSPGVAQPQHFGDGTRLSIL.